Listed here are 8 T cell receptor beta chains from one sample, sequenced in a study of cytomegalovirus exposure and HLA in healthy donors. The study ran its PCR with 60 Vbeta and 13 Jbeta primers. Sequencing used immunoSEQ multiplex PCR; TCRdb keeps in-frame clones, though not all of them. The table lists approximately 110,000 clones, roughly 69% of them singletons. The specimen was PBMCs. These receptors were obtained from a woman aged 40 to 49 in good health and CMV-seropositive.

The chain is built from TRBV10-3 and TRBJ2-4, with 8 positions matching TRBD1. J was trimmed by 5 bases and V by 2 bases; bases with no gene match: 2. This CDR3 comprises 14 residues. CDR1 is ENHRY and CDR2 is SYGVKD in the germline V gene. CDR3 sequence reads: CAISEPGQENIQYF. The CDR3 bases are TGTGCCATCAGTGAGCCGGGACAGGAAAACATTCAGTACTTC.

The chain couples TRBV6-5 to TRBJ1-4; D possibly corresponds to TRBD1 (5 bases). CDR1 MNHEY and CDR2 SVGAGI come from the germline V gene. The germline V and J ends were trimmed by 3 bases and 5 bases, with 13 bases remaining between them. The CDR3 has 15 residues. The CDR3 nucleotides read TGTGCCAGCAGTTATCGACAGCGGGTCAATGAAAAACTGTTTTTT. Translated, it gives CASSYRQRVNEKLFF.

The gene calls are TRBV5-1 and TRBJ2-1; TRBD2 aligns across 13 bases. The CDR3 spans 17 residues. Trimming at V came to 2 bases and at J to 8 bases, leaving 10 bases not matched to a gene. Germline V gene data show CDR1 as SGHRS and CDR2 as YFSETQ. This chain's CDR3 is CASSFGLAGVLGDEQFF. CDR3 in DNA: TGCGCCAGCAGCTTTGGACTAGCGGGGGTTTTGGGGGATGAGCAGTTCTTC. Filled out from reference TRBV5-1 and TRBJ2-1, the complete variable domain reads KAGVTQTPRYLIKTRGQQVTLSCSPISGHRSVSWYQQTPGQGLQFLFEYFSETQRNKGNFPGRFSGRQFSNSRSEMNVSTLELGDSALYLCASSFGLAGVLGDEQFFGPGTRLTVL.

This chain links TRBV6-1 with TRBJ1-5; D is undetermined. The CDR3 is made up of 14 amino acids. V lost 0 bases and J 6 bases, leaving 9 bases between the germline ends. Looked up from germline, CDR1 is MNHNS and CDR2 is SASEGT. CDR3 in amino acids: CASSEAPELQPQHF. The CDR3 DNA reads TGTGCCAGCAGTGAAGCTCCGGAGCTTCAGCCCCAGCATTTT.

V is TRBV6-6 and J is TRBJ1-5; tentative D call: TRBD1 (5 bases). This CDR3 is built from 15 residues. Germline values: CDR1 MNHNY, CDR2 SVGAGI (reference sequence). Trimming shortened V by 0 bases and J by 7 bases, and 13 bases separated the two germline ends. The CDR3 loop is CASSYSEGSRQPQHF. CDR3 DNA: TGTGCCAGCAGTTACTCGGAGGGGAGCAGGCAGCCCCAGCATTTT.

The chain combines TRBV15 with TRBJ1-4; perhaps TRBD1 as D (5 bases). CDR1 LNHNV and CDR2 YYDKDF come from the germline V gene (reference sequence). Between the trimmed V and J ends, which lost 1 base and 4 bases, there was a span of 7 bases. The CDR3 contains 14 residues. The CDR3: CATSRVGVNEKLFF. The CDR3 DNA follows: TGTGCCACCAGCAGAGTAGGGGTTAATGAAAAACTGTTTTTT.

This rearrangement joins TRBV10-3 to TRBJ2-7, with TRBD1 identical over 8 bases. The CDR3 length is 14 residues. The junction had 4 bases not matched to a gene; V was cut back by 6 bases and J by 0 bases. Germline V gene lookup returns CDR1 ENHRY and CDR2 SYGVKD. The CDR3 DNA is TGTGCCATCAGCCCGGGACAGGTCTCCTACGAGCAGTACTTC. Protein sequence: CAISPGQVSYEQYF.

The chain joins TRBV7-3 to TRBJ2-6; D ambiguous. Trimming left V 6 bases short and J 2 bases short, with 5 bases between. Germline assignment: CDR1 SGHTA and CDR2 FQGTGA. This CDR3 comprises 13 residues. In DNA form, the CDR3 reads TGTGCCAGCAGAATAACTGGGGCCAACGTCCTGACTTTC. Protein product: CASRITGANVLTF.